This T cell receptor beta chain stems from a study of blood T cell repertoires in COVID-19. About the study: Nucleic acid was either cDNA or gDNA, and it came from T cells, B-cell-depleted T cells, or PBMCs.

The Seattle patients, enrolled during active infection, were followed longitudinally. Trimming at V came to 9 bases and at J to 2 bases, leaving 1 base not matched to a gene. Germline-derived CDR1 and CDR2 are ENHRY and SYGVKD. CDR3 length equals 13 residues. The method was immunoSEQ multiplex PCR; TCRdb's version includes in-frame clones alone and lacks a portion of them. The repertoire has approximately 170,000 clones, around 84% of them found once; the top ten carry about 2.5%. The sample was peripheral blood. The sequence derives from an elderly woman with COVID-19, enrolled during active disease. V usage is TRBV10-3 and J usage is TRBJ1-4, with TRBD1 identical over 9 bases. The CDR3, as DNA: TGTGCCATAGGGACAGGGACTAATGAAAAACTGTTTTTT. This gives the protein CAIGTGTNEKLFF.